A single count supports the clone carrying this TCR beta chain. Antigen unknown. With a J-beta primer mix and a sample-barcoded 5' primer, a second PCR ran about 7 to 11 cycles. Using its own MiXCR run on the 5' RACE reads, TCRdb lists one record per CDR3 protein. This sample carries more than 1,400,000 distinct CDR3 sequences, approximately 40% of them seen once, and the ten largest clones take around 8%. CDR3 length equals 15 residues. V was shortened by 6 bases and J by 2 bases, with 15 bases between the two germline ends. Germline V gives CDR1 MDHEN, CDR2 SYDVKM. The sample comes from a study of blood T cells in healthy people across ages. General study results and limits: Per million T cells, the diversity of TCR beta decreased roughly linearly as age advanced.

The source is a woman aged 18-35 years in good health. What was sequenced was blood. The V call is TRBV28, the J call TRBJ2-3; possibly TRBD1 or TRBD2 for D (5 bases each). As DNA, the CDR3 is TGTGCCAGCAGCCCCGGGACGAAAACCACAGATACGCAGTATTTT. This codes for CASSPGTKTTDTQYF.